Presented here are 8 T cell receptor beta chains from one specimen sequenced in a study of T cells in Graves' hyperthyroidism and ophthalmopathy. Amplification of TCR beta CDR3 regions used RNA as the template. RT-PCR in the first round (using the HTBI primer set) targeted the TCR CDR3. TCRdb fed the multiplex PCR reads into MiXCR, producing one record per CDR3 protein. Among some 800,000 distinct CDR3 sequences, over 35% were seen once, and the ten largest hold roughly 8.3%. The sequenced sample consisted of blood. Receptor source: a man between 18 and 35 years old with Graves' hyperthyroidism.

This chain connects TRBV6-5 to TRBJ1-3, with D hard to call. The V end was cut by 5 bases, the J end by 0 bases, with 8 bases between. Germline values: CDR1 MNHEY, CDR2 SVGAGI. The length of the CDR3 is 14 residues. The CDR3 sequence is CASSPFLSGNTIYF. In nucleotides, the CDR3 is TGTGCCAGCAGTCCCTTTCTCTCTGGAAACACCATATATTTT.

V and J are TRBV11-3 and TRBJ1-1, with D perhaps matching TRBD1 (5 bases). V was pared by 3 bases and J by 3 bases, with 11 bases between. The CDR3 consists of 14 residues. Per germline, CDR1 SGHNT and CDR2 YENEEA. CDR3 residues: CASSFWVGDTEAFF. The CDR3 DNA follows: TGTGCCAGCAGCTTCTGGGTGGGGGACACTGAAGCTTTCTTT.

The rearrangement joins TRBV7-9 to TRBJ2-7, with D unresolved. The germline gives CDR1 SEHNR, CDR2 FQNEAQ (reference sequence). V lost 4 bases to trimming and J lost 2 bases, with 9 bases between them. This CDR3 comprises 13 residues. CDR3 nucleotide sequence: TGTGCCAGCAGCTACCCGGAGACCTACGAGCAGTACTTC. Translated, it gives CASSYPETYEQYF. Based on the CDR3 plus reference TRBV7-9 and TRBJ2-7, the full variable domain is DTGVSQNPRHKITKRGQNVTFRCDPISEHNRLYWYRQTLGQGPEFLTYFQNEAQLEKSRLLSDRFSAERPKGSFSTLEIQRTEQGDSAMYLCASSYPETYEQYFGPGTRLTVT.

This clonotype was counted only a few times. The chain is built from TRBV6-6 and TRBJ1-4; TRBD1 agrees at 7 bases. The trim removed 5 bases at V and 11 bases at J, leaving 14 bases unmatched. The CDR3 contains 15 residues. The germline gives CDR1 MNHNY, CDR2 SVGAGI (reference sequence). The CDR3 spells CASSVQTGKVDKLFF. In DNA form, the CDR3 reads TGTGCCAGCAGTGTTCAGACAGGGAAAGTGGACAAACTGTTTTTT.

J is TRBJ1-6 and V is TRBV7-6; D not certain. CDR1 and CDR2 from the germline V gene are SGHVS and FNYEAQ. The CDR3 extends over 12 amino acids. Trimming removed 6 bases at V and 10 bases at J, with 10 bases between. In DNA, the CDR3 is TGTGCCAGCAGGCCCGGGGTCTCACCCCTCCACTTT. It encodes CASRPGVSPLHF.

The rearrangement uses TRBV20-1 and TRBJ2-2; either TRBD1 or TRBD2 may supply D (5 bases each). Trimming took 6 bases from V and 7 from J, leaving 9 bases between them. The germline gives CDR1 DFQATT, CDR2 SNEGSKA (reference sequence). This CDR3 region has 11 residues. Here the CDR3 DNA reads TGCAGTGCAGGGACCGGCGGGGAGCTGTTTTTT. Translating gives CSAGTGGELFF.

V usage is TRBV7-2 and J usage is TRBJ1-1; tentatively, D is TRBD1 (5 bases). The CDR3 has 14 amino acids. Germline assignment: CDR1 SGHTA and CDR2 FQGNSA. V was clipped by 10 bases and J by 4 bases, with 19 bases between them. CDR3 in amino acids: CANGDSLGVTEAFF. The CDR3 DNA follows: TGTGCCAACGGTGACAGTCTAGGTGTCACTGAAGCTTTCTTT.

Here the CDR3 reads CSVKSDRIPYEQYF. The CDR3 DNA reads as TGCAGCGTGAAATCCGACAGAATCCCCTACGAGCAGTACTTC. The chain employs TRBV29-1 and TRBJ2-7; weak D call: TRBD1 (5 bases). The CDR3 contains 14 residues. The germline CDR1 and CDR2 sequences are SQVTM and ANQGSEA. With 6 bases removed from V and 2 bases from J, the gap between germline ends came to 17 bases.